The 32 T cell receptor beta chains below were found in one sample sequenced in a study of OX40 agonist ivuxolimab in advanced cancers. Sequenced by immunoSEQ multiplex PCR; TCRdb stores in-frame clones only, minus some. The table has 65,000 to 90,000 clones, 65% to 90% seen once. The source was CD4+ or CD8+ T cells sorted from blood, collected in a trial of the OX40 agonist ivuxolimab. The receptors originated from an adult with an advanced solid tumor such as melanoma, head and neck, liver or kidney cancer.

In its sample, this clone is medium-sized. The chain is built from TRBV18 and TRBJ2-7; 8 nucleotides agree with TRBD1. Germline assignment: CDR1 KGHSH and CDR2 LQKENI. V lost 3 bases and J lost 7; bases outside the gene matches: 5. The CDR3 runs 13 residues. CDR3 loop: CASSPSRDREQYF. DNA of the CDR3: TGTGCCAGCTCACCGTCCCGGGACAGGGAGCAGTACTTC.

The chain recombines TRBV29-1 with TRBJ1-2; TRBD1 is a possible D gene (6 bases). The germline V gene encodes CDR1 SQVTM and CDR2 ANQGSEA. The CDR3 length is 12 residues. V lost 7 bases, J lost 2 bases, and 11 bases lay in between. The CDR3 DNA sequence: TGCAGCGGGCTCAGGGGAAACTATGGCTACACCTTC. It translates to CSGLRGNYGYTF. The full variable domain, in which reference TRBV29-1 and TRBJ1-2 provide the parts outside the CDR3, is SAVISQKPSRDICQRGTSLTIQCQVDSQVTMMFWYRQQPGQSLTLIATANQGSEATYESGFVIDKFPISRPNLTFSTLTVSNMSPEDSSIYLCSGLRGNYGYTFGSGTRLTVV.

In this sample, this clone turned up a few times. The chain joins TRBV11-3 to TRBJ2-7, with D hard to call. This CDR3 is built from 13 residues. With 0 bases removed from V and 2 bases from J, the gap between germline ends came to 5 bases. CDR1 SGHNT and CDR2 YENEEA come from the germline V gene. The CDR3 protein is CASSLDTTYEQYF. The DNA for the CDR3 is TGTGCCAGCAGCTTAGACACAACCTACGAGCAGTACTTC.

The rearrangement uses TRBV5-1 and TRBJ2-6, with a weak D call TRBD2 (5 bases). The CDR3 consists of 15 residues. Germline CDR1 and CDR2: SGHRS and YFSETQ. V lost 4 bases to trimming and J lost 0 bases, with 8 bases between them. The CDR3 nucleotides read TGCGCCAGCAGCCCCGGGATCTCTGGGGCCAACGTCCTGACTTTC. This encodes CASSPGISGANVLTF.

This clone appeared a single time. V gene TRBV4-2 combines with J gene TRBJ1-1; D is undetermined. The CDR3 has 18 residues. Germline V gives CDR1 LGHNA, CDR2 YNFKEQ. V dropped 1 base and J dropped 1 base, with 19 bases sitting between them. This chain's CDR3 is CASSQGLGKIVENTEAFF. CDR3 in DNA: TGTGCCAGCAGCCAAGGGTTAGGGAAGATCGTAGAGAACACTGAAGCTTTCTTT.

The genes are TRBV7-9 and TRBJ1-1, with 9 bases fitting TRBD1. V trimming: 5 bases; J trimming: 1 base; junction bases outside the gene matches: 5. The germline V gene has CDR1 SEHNR and CDR2 FQNEAQ (reference sequence). CDR3 length: 15 amino acids. The CDR3 DNA sequence: TGTGCCAGCAGCCTCGGGGACAGGGCGAACACTGAAGCTTTCTTT. Translating it yields CASSLGDRANTEAFF.

The genes are TRBV6-6 and TRBJ2-7; TRBD1 aligns across 7 bases. Trimming cost V 0 bases and J 2 bases; bases outside gene matches: 4. The CDR3 extends over 15 amino acids. Germline loops: CDR1 MNHNY, CDR2 SVGAGI (reference sequence). In DNA, the CDR3 is TGTGCCAGCAGTTACTCGGGCAGGGGGACCTACGAGCAGTACTTC. Encoded protein: CASSYSGRGTYEQYF.

The chain is built from TRBV19 and TRBJ1-5; no definite D call. The CDR3 loop spans 12 amino acids. V shed 7 bases and J shed 2 bases, with 6 bases lying between them. Germline CDR1 reads LNHDA; CDR2 reads SQIVND (reference sequence). The CDR3 nucleotides read TGTGCCAGTACGGTGGGCAATCAGCCCCAGCATTTT. This encodes CASTVGNQPQHF.

This rearrangement joins TRBV11-2 to TRBJ2-1, with 7 nucleotides matching TRBD2. This CDR3 region has 13 residues. Germline CDR1 is SGHAT and CDR2 is FQNNGV. Trimming cost V 4 bases and J 9 bases; bases outside gene matches: 6. CDR3 residues: CASSSGLVREQFF. CDR3 nucleotide sequence: TGTGCCAGCAGCTCCGGACTAGTCCGTGAGCAGTTCTTC. The full variable domain, with the rest looked up from reference TRBV11-2 and TRBJ2-1, is EAGVAQSPRYKIIEKRQSVAFWCNPISGHATLYWYQQILGQGPKLLIQFQNNGVVDDSQLPKDRFSAERLKGVDSTLKIQPAKLEDSAVYLCASSSGLVREQFFGPGTRLTVL.

The chain employs TRBV5-6 and TRBJ2-7; 7 bases line up with TRBD1. The CDR3 contains 13 residues. Losses at the gene ends were 3 bases for V and 7 bases for J; bases not matched to a gene: 7. The germline V gene encodes CDR1 SGHDT and CDR2 YYEEEE. CDR3 coding DNA: TGTGCCAGCAGCTCGACAGGGTTAGGAGAGCAGTACTTC. Translating it yields CASSSTGLGEQYF. The full variable domain, with the rest looked up from reference TRBV5-6 and TRBJ2-7, is DAGVTQSPTHLIKTRGQQVTLRCSPKSGHDTVSWYQQALGQGPQFIFQYYEEEERQRGNFPDRFSGHQFPNYSSELNVNALLLGDSALYLCASSSTGLGEQYFGPGTRLTVT.

This clone was recorded only once. The chain carries TRBV2 and TRBJ2-7; TRBD2 is a possible D gene (5 bases). The CDR3 is 15 amino acids. V was shortened by 3 bases and J by 3 bases, with 15 bases between the two germline ends. The V gene's germline CDR1 is SNHLY and CDR2 FYNNEI. The CDR3 spells CASSDPLAFHYEQYF. Written as DNA, the CDR3 is TGTGCCAGCAGTGACCCTCTAGCATTTCACTACGAGCAGTACTTC.

This clone was seen once. The chain couples TRBV6-6 to TRBJ1-1; no definite D call. Germline V lookup: CDR1 MNHNY, CDR2 SVGAGI (reference sequence). Trimming took 6 bases from V and 13 from J, leaving 12 bases between them. The CDR3 runs 10 residues. CDR3 nucleotides: TGTGCCAGCAGGGCAGGTTGGGTTTTCTTT. This sequence encodes CASRAGWVFF.

The rearrangement uses TRBV28 and TRBJ1-6, with D possibly TRBD1 on 5 matching bases. The CDR3 sequence is 12 residues long. In germline, CDR1 is MDHEN, CDR2 SYDVKM. V was trimmed by 7 bases and J by 14 bases, leaving 15 bases between them. The CDR3 reads CASTVRRGALHF. CDR3 DNA: TGTGCCAGCACCGTCCGACGGGGGGCCCTCCACTTT. Filled out from reference TRBV28 and TRBJ1-6, the complete variable domain reads DVKVTQSSRYLVKRTGEKVFLECVQDMDHENMFWYRQDPGLGLRLIYFSYDVKMKEKGDIPEGYSVSREKKERFSLILESASTNQTSMYLCASTVRRGALHFGNGTRLTVT.

This sequence joins TRBV10-3 and TRBJ2-7; D remains ambiguous. V was shortened by 6 bases and J by 0 bases, with 6 bases between the two germline ends. Germline V gene lookup returns CDR1 ENHRY and CDR2 SYGVKD. The CDR3 contains 12 residues. CDR3 protein: CAIRGSSYEQYF. In DNA form, the CDR3 reads TGTGCCATCAGGGGTAGCTCCTACGAGCAGTACTTC.

This clone was seen just once. The chain uses TRBV5-1 and TRBJ2-7; D uncertain. With 5 bases removed from V and 2 bases from J, the gap between germline ends came to 14 bases. This CDR3 comprises 14 residues. The germline V gene has CDR1 SGHRS and CDR2 YFSETQ. The CDR3 nucleotides are TGCGCCAGCAGAACAGACTTATCGACCTACGAGCAGTACTTC. It encodes CASRTDLSTYEQYF.

The gene calls are TRBV5-5 and TRBJ1-4; a possible D gene is TRBD1 (5 bases). This CDR3 spans 15 amino acids. Germline values: CDR1 SGHKS, CDR2 YYEKEE (reference sequence). V was clipped by 4 bases and J by 2 bases, with 12 bases between them. CDR3 bases: TGTGCCAGCAGCCCAGTCCAGGGTACTAATGAAAAACTGTTTTTT. Its protein is CASSPVQGTNEKLFF.

The chain is built from TRBV12-5 and TRBJ2-3, with D uncertain. The V end was cut by 8 bases, the J end by 5 bases, with 11 bases between. CDR1 and CDR2 (germline): LGHNT, FRNRAP. The CDR3 is 12 residues long. The CDR3 protein is CASRNILDTQYF. DNA of the CDR3: TGTGCTAGTAGGAATATCCTAGATACGCAGTATTTT.

The chain has TRBV5-6 and TRBJ2-1, with D hard to call. The CDR3 has 15 residues. The germline CDR1 and CDR2 sequences are SGHDT and YYEEEE. V was shortened by 0 bases and J by 5 bases, with 12 bases between the two germline ends. This CDR3 reads CASSLEVAFHNEQFF. CDR3 coding DNA: TGTGCCAGCAGCTTGGAGGTTGCATTCCACAATGAGCAGTTCTTC.

The rearrangement uses TRBV6-5 and TRBJ2-5; 8 bases line up with TRBD2. CDR3 length: 15 residues. V was pared by 4 bases and J by 5 bases, with 9 bases of the junction left unmatched. CDR1 is MNHEY, CDR2 SVGAGI, per germline. The DNA for the CDR3 is TGTGCCAGCAGTTCGACGGGGGGGCGGAAGGAGACCCAGTACTTC. It yields the protein CASSSTGGRKETQYF.

The chain links TRBV2 to TRBJ1-3; no firm D call. The CDR3 loop spans 16 amino acids. Germline-derived CDR1 and CDR2 are SNHLY and FYNNEI. V dropped 1 base and J dropped 0 bases, with 10 bases sitting between them. The CDR3 bases are TGTGCCAGCAGTGAAGAAAGGGTCCACTCTGGAAACACCATATATTTT. Protein product: CASSEERVHSGNTIYF.

The V and J genes are TRBV7-2 and TRBJ1-2, with D tentatively TRBD1 (6 bases). This CDR3 contains 13 residues. Deletions cut 3 bases from V and 7 bases from J, with 12 bases between. Germline V gene data show CDR1 as SGHTA and CDR2 as FQGNSA. CDR3 DNA: TGTGCCAGCAGCTTGGACGGGGGCGTTGGCTACACCTTC. Residues: CASSLDGGVGYTF.

This chain joins TRBV5-1 and TRBJ1-2; D uncertain. This CDR3 region has 14 residues. Deletions cut 0 bases from V and 0 bases from J, with 6 bases between. Germline assignment: CDR1 SGHRS and CDR2 YFSETQ. The CDR3 spells CASSLDATNYGYTF. CDR3 nucleotides: TGCGCCAGCAGCTTGGACGCTACTAACTATGGCTACACCTTC.

The CDR3 spells CASGPGEGHTIYF. In DNA, the CDR3 is TGTGCTAGTGGCCCCGGGGAGGGACACACCATATATTTT. V usage is TRBV12-5 and J usage is TRBJ1-3; TRBD1 might be the D (5 bases). Germline V lookup: CDR1 LGHNT, CDR2 FRNRAP. The CDR3 sequence is 13 residues long. V dropped 6 bases and J dropped 8 bases, with 14 bases sitting between them.

The chain has TRBV19 and TRBJ2-7; 11 bases match TRBD1. This CDR3 region has 16 residues. The germline gives CDR1 LNHDA, CDR2 SQIVND (reference sequence). Trimming at V came to 1 base and at J to 2 bases, leaving 4 bases not matched to a gene. For the CDR3, the DNA is TGTGCCAGTAGTATAGCTGGGGGACAGGGGGCCTACGAGCAGTACTTC. Encoded protein: CASSIAGGQGAYEQYF.

The gene calls are TRBV28 and TRBJ2-7, with D perhaps matching TRBD1 (5 bases). V shed 6 bases and J shed 9 bases, with 21 bases lying between them. This CDR3 contains 14 residues. Per germline, CDR1 MDHEN and CDR2 SYDVKM. CDR3 loop: CASSPQGAQGGQYF. DNA for the CDR3: TGTGCCAGCAGCCCCCAGGGCGCTCAGGGTGGGCAGTACTTC.

The rearrangement joins TRBV19 to TRBJ1-4; 8 positions match TRBD1. This CDR3 region has 15 residues. Germline loops: CDR1 LNHDA, CDR2 SQIVND (reference sequence). The ends lost 5 bases at V and 6 bases at J; junction bases unmatched: 8. This CDR3 is CASSVGQGDYEKLFF. In DNA form, the CDR3 reads TGTGCCAGTAGTGTAGGACAGGGCGACTATGAAAAACTGTTTTTT.

The CDR3 loop reads CASSSSGKSNEQFF. The CDR3 nucleotides read TGTGCCAGCAGTAGTAGCGGGAAATCCAATGAGCAGTTCTTC. The J gene is TRBJ2-1, the V gene TRBV7-2; 8 bases are shared with TRBD2. The V segment lost 6 bases and the J segment 6 bases; nucleotides outside the gene matches: 7. Germline-derived CDR1 and CDR2 are SGHTA and FQGNSA. This CDR3 has 14 residues.

The chain combines TRBV14 with TRBJ2-2; 11 bases fit TRBD2. The CDR3 runs to 16 residues. Germline trimming cut 2 bases from V and 4 bases from J; bases unmatched to any gene: 3. Germline V gene lookup returns CDR1 SGHDN and CDR2 FVKESK. As DNA, the CDR3 is TGTGCCAGCAGCCAACGGACTAGCGGGTCCACCGGGGAGCTGTTTTTT. Protein product: CASSQRTSGSTGELFF.

The chain uses TRBV11-2 and TRBJ2-7; D possibly corresponds to TRBD2 (6 bases). The CDR3 has 12 residues. The germline gives CDR1 SGHAT, CDR2 FQNNGV. V shed 4 bases and J shed 6 bases, with 10 bases lying between them. As DNA, the CDR3 is TGTGCCAGCAGCTGGATGGGGGGCGAGCAGTACTTC. Protein: CASSWMGGEQYF.

The chain recombines TRBV10-2 with TRBJ2-1, with 8 bases identical to TRBD2. Trimming at V came to 2 bases and at J to 8 bases, leaving 11 bases not matched to a gene. The germline CDR1 and CDR2 sequences are WSHSY and SAAADI. This CDR3 region has 16 residues. The CDR3 sequence is CASSEAGREGQDEQFF. CDR3 DNA: TGCGCCAGCAGTGAGGCCGGTCGGGAGGGCCAAGATGAGCAGTTCTTC.

V is TRBV10-3 and J is TRBJ2-3; D unresolved. V was shortened by 6 bases and J by 7 bases, with 11 bases between the two germline ends. The germline V gene encodes CDR1 ENHRY and CDR2 SYGVKD. This CDR3 comprises 12 residues. The chain's CDR3 is CAISLNANTQYF. The CDR3 DNA sequence: TGTGCCATCAGCTTGAATGCGAATACGCAGTATTTT.

As regards this clone: The junction differs from germline at one of its ends, possibly a read error. The CDR3 reads CSVEGQGANSEAFF. The CDR3 DNA reads as TGCAGCGTTGAAGGACAGGGGGCGAACTCTGAAGCTTTCTTT. The chain combines TRBV29-1 with TRBJ1-1, with 10 bases aligning to TRBD1. The germline gives CDR1 SQVTM, CDR2 ANQGSEA. This CDR3 contains 14 residues.